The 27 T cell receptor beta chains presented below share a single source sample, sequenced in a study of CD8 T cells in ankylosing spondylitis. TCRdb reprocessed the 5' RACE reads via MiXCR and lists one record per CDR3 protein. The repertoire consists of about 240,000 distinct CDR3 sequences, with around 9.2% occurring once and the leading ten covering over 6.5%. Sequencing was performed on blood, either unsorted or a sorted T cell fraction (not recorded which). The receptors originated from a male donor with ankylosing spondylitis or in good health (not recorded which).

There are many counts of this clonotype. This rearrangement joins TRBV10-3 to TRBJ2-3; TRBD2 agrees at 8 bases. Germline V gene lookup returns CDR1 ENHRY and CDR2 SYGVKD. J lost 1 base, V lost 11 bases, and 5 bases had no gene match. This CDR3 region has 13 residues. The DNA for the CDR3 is TGTGCCGGACGTAGCGGGGGCACAGATACGCAGTATTTT. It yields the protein CAGRSGGTDTQYF.

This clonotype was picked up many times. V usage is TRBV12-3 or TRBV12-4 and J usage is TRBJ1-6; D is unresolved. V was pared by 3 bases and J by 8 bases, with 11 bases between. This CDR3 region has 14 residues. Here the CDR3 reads CASSLGSDHSPLHF. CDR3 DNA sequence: TGTGCCAGCAGTTTGGGCAGCGACCATTCACCCCTCCACTTT.

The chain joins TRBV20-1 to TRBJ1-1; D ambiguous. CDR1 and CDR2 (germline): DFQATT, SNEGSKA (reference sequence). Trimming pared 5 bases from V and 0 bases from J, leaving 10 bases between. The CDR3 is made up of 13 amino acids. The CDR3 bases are TGCAGTGCTCCTCTACGGGTGAACACTGAAGCTTTCTTT. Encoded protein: CSAPLRVNTEAFF.

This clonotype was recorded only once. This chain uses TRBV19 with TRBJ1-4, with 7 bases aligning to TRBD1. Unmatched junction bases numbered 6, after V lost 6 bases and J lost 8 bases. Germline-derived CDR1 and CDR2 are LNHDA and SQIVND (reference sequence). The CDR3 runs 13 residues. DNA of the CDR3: TGTGCCAGTAGACACAGGGGAAAGGAAAAACTGTTTTTT. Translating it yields CASRHRGKEKLFF.

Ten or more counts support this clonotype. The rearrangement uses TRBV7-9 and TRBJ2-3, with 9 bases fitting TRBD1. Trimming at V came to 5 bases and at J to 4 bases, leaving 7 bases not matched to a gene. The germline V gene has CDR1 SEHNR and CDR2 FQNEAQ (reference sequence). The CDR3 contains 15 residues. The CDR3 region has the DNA TGTGCCAGCAGCCTCGCGGGACAGGGATCAGATACGCAGTATTTT. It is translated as CASSLAGQGSDTQYF.

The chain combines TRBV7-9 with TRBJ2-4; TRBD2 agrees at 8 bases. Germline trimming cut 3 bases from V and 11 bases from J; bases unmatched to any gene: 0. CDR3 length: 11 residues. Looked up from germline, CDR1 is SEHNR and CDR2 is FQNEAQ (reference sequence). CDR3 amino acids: CASSLGLVQYF. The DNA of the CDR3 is TGTGCCAGCAGCTTGGGACTAGTTCAGTACTTC.

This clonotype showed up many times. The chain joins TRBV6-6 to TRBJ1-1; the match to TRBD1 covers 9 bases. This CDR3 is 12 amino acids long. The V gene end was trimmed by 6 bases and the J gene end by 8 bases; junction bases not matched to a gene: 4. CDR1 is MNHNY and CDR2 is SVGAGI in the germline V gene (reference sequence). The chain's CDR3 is CASSIDRGEAFF. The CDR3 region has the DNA TGTGCCAGCAGCATAGACAGGGGGGAAGCTTTCTTT.

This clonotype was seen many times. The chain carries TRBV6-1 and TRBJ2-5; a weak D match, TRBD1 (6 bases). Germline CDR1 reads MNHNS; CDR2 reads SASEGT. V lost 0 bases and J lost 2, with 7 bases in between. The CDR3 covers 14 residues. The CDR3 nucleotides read TGTGCCAGCAGTGAAGCAGGGGGTCAAGAGACCCAGTACTTC. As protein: CASSEAGGQETQYF.

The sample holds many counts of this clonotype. CDR3: CASSEGGTDEQYF. CDR3 sequence (DNA): TGTGCCAGCAGTGAAGGGGGGACAGACGAGCAGTACTTC. The V gene is TRBV6-1, the J gene TRBJ2-7; TRBD1 aligns across 7 bases. CDR3 size: 13 residues. V shed 1 base, J shed 5 bases, and the junction held 2 bases outside the gene matches. Per the germline V gene, CDR1 is MNHNS and CDR2 is SASEGT.

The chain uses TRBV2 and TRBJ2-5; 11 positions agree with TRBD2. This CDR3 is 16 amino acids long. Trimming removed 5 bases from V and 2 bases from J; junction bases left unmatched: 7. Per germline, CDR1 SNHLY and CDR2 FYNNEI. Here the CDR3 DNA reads TGTGCCAGCAGTAGCCGACTAGCGGGATTACAAGAGACCCAGTACTTC. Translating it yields CASSSRLAGLQETQYF.

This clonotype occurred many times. CDR3: CASSQRDRPGYTF. The CDR3 coding sequence is TGTGCCAGTAGTCAAAGGGACAGGCCGGGCTACACCTTC. This chain uses TRBV19 with TRBJ1-2, with 8 positions matching TRBD1. This CDR3 spans 13 amino acids. Germline V gene data show CDR1 as LNHDA and CDR2 as SQIVND (reference sequence). After removal of 5 bases from V and 8 bases from J, the junction contained 7 bases not matched to a gene.

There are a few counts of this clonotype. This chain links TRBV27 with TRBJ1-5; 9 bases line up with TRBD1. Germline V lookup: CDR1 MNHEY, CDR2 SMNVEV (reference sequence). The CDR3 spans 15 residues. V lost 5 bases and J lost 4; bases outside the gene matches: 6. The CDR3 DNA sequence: TGTGCCAGCAGTAACATCGGGACAGGGAATCAGCCCCAGCATTTT. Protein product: CASSNIGTGNQPQHF.

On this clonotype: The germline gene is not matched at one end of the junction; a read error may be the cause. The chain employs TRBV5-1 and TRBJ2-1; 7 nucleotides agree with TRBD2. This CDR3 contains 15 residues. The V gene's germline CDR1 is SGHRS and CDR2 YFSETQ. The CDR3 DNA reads TGCGCCAGCAGCTTGGTGGGAGGGCCCTACAATGAGCAGCTCTTC. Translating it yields CASSLVGGPYNEQLF. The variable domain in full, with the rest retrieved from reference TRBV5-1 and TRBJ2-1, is KAGVTQTPRYLIKTRGQQVTLSCSPISGHRSVSWYQQTPGQGLQFLFEYFSETQRNKGNFPGRFSGRQFSNSRSEMNVSTLELGDSALYLCASSLVGGPYNEQLFGPGTRLTVL.

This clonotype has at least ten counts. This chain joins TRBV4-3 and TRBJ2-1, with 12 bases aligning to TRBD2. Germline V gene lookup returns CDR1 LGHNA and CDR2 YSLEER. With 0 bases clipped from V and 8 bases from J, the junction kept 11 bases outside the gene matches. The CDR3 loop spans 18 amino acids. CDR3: CASSQDSPSGGVLDEQFF. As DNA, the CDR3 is TGCGCCAGCAGCCAAGATTCGCCTAGCGGGGGGGTTTTGGATGAGCAGTTCTTC.

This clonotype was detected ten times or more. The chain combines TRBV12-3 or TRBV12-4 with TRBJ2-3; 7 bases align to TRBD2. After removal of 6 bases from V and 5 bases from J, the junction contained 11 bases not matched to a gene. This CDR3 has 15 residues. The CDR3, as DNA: TGTGCCAGCAGGACCGGGACTAATAGGGGAGATACGCAGTATTTT. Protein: CASRTGTNRGDTQYF.

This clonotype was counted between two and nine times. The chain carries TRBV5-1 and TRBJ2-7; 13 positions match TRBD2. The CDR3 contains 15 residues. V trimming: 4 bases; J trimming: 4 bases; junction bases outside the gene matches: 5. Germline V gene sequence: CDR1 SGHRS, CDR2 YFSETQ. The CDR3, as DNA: TGCGCCAGCAGCACGACGGGACTAGCGGGATACGAGCAGTACTTC. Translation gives CASSTTGLAGYEQYF. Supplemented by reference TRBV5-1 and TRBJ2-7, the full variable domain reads KAGVTQTPRYLIKTRGQQVTLSCSPISGHRSVSWYQQTPGQGLQFLFEYFSETQRNKGNFPGRFSGRQFSNSRSEMNVSTLELGDSALYLCASSTTGLAGYEQYFGPGTRLTVT.

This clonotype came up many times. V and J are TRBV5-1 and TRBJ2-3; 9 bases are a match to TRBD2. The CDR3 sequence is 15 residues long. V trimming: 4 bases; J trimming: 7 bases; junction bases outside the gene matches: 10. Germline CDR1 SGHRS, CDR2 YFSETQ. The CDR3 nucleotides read TGCGCCAGCAGCGACTCTAGCGGGGCGGCGAATACGCAGTATTTT. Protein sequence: CASSDSSGAANTQYF.

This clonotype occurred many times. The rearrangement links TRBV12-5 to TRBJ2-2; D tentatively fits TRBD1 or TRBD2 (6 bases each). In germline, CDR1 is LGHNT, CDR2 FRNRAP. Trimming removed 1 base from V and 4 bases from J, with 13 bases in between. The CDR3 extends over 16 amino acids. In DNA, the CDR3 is TGTGCTAGTGGTTTGGCTACAGGGAGGAGCACCGGGGAGCTGTTTTTT. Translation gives CASGLATGRSTGELFF.

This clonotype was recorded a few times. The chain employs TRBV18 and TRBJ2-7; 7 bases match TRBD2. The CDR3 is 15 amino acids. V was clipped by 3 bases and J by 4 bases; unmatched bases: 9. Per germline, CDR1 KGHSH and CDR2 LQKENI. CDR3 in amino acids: CASSPGAGREYEQYF. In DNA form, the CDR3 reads TGTGCCAGCTCACCCGGAGCGGGGCGGGAATACGAGCAGTACTTC. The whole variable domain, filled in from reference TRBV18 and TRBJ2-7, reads NAGVMQNPRHLVRRRGQEARLRCSPMKGHSHVYWYRQLPEEGLKFMVYLQKENIIDESGMPKERFSAEFPKEGPSILRIQQVVRGDSAAYFCASSPGAGREYEQYFGPGTRLTVT.

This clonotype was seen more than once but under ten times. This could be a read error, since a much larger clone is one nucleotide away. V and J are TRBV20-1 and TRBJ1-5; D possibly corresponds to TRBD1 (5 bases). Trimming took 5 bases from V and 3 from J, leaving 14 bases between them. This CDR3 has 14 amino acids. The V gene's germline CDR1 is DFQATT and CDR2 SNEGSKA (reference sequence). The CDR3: CSAGRGFHNQPQHF. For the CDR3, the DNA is TGCAGTGCTGGAAGGGGCTTTCACAATCAGCCCCAGCATTTT.

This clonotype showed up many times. CDR3 region: CSASRGQGYQPQHF. The DNA of the CDR3 is TGCAGTGCTAGCAGAGGACAGGGGTATCAGCCCCAGCATTTT. This chain links TRBV20-1 with TRBJ1-5; 9 bases agree with TRBD1. CDR3 length: 14 residues. Germline trimming cut 3 bases from V and 5 bases from J; bases unmatched to any gene: 5. Germline CDR1 reads DFQATT; CDR2 reads SNEGSKA (reference sequence).

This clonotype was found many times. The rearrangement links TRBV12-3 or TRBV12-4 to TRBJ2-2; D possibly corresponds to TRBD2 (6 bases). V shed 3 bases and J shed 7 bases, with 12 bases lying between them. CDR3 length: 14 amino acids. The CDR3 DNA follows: TGTGCCAGCAGTTTTAATAGCGGCGTCGGGGAGCTGTTTTTT. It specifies CASSFNSGVGELFF.

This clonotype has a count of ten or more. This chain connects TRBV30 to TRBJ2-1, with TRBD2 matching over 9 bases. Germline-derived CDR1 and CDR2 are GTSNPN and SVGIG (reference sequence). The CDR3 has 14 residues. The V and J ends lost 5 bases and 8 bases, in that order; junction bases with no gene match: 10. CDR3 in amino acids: CAWVKGLAPDEQFF. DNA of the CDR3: TGTGCCTGGGTTAAGGGACTAGCCCCGGATGAGCAGTTCTTC.

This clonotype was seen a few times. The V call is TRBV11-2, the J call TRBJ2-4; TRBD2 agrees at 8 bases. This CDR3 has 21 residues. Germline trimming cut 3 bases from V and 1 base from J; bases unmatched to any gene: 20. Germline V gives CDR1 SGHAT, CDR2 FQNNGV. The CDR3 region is CASSFFQGRAGGGGAKNIQYF. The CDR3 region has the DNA TGTGCCAGCAGCTTCTTCCAGGGCCGGGCGGGAGGAGGAGGGGCCAAAAACATTCAGTACTTC.

CDR3 amino acids: CASSEFHGTSGPNNDNEQFF. CDR3 in DNA: TGTGCCAGCAGTGAATTTCACGGGACTAGCGGACCCAATAACGACAATGAGCAGTTCTTC. The chain joins TRBV25-1 to TRBJ2-1, with 11 bases lining up with TRBD2. The CDR3 spans 20 residues. Germline V CDR1 and CDR2: MGHDK, SYGVNS. V shed 1 base, J shed 5 bases, and the junction held 16 bases outside the gene matches.

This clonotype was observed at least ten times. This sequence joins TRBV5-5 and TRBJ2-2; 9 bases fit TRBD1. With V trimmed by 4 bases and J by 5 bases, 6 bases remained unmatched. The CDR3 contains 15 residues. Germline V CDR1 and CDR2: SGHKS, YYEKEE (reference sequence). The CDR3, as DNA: TGTGCCAGCAGCGCGGGACAGGGTCGGACCGGGGAGCTGTTTTTT. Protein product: CASSAGQGRTGELFF.

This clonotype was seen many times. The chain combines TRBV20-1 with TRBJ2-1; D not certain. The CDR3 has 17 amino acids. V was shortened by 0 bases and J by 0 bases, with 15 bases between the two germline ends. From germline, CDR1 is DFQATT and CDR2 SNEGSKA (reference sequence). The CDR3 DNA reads TGCAGTGCTAGAGATTATCGTAGCACATACTCCTACAATGAGCAGTTCTTC. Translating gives CSARDYRSTYSYNEQFF.